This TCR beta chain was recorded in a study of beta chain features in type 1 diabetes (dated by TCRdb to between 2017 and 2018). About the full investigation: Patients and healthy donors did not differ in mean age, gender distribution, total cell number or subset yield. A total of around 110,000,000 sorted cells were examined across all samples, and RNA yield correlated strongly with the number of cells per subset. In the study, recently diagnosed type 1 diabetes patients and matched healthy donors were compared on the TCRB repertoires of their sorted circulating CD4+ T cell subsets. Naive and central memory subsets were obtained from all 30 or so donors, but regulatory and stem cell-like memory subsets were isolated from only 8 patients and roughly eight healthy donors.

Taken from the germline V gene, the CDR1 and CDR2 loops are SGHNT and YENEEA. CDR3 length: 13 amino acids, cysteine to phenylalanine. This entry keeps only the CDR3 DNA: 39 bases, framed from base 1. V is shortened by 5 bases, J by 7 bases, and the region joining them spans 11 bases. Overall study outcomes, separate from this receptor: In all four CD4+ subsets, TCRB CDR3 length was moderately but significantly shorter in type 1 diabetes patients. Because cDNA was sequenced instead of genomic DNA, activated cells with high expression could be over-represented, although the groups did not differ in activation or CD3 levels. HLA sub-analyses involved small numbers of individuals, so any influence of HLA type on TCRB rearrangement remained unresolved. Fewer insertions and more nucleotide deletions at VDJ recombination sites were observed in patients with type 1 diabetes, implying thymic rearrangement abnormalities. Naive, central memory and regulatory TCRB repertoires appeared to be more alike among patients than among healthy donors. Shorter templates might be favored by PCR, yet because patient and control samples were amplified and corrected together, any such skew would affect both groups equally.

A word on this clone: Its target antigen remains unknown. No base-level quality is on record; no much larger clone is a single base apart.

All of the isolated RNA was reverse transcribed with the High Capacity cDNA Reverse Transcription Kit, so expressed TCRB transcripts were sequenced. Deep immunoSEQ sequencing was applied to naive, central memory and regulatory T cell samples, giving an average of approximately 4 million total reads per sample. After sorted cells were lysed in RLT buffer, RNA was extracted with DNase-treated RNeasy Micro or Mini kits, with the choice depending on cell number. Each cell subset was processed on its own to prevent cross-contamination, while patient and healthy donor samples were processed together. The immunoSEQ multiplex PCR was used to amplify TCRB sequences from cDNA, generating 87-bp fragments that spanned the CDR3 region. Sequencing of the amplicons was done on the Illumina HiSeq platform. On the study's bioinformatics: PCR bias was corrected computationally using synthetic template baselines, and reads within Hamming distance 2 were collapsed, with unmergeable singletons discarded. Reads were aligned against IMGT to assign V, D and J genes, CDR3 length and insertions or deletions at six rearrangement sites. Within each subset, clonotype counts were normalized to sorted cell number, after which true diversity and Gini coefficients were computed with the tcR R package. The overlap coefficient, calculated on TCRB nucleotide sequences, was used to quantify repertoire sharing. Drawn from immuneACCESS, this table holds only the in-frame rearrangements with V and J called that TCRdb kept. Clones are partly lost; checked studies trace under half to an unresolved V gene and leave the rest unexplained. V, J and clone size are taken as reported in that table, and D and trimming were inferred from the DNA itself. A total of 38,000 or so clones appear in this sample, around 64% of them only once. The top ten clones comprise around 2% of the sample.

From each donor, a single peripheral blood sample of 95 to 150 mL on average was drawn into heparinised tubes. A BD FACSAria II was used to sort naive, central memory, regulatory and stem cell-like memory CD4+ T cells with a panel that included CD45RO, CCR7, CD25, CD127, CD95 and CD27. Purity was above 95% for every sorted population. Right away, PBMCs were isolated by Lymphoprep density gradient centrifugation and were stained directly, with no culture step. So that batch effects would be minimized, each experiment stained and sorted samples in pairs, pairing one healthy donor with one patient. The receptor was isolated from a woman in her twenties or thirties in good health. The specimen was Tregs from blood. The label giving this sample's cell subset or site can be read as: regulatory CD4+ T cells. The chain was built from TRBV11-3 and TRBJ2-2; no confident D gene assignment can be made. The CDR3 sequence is CASSPRLGGELFF. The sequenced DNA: TGTGCCAGCAGCCCACGACTGGGCGGGGAGCTGTTTTTT.